The subject of this entry is one T cell receptor beta chain. Its antigen is not known. The data derive from a study of T-cell memory formation after mild COVID-19. Overall study results and limits: Contracting clones from day 15 to 85 showed balanced CD4/CD8; later expanders favored CD4+.

TCRdb analysed the 5' RACE reads with MiXCR anew, one entry per CDR3 protein. The top ten hold 8.8% of the sample, which has 400,000 to 500,000 distinct CDR3 sequences, roughly a quarter seen once. Germline assignment: CDR1 ENHRY and CDR2 SYGVKD. This CDR3 is built from 14 residues. The J segment lost 6 bases and the V segment lost 5 bases, leaving 7 bases of the junction unmatched. Sequencing input: PBMCs or a T cell subset sorted from them (not recorded which). The sequence derives from an adult woman who had mild COVID-19 (a few samples of this study predate the infection). Cell type and time point are not known. The chain couples TRBV10-3 to TRBJ2-7, with TRBD2 matching over 10 bases. The CDR3, as DNA: TGTGCCATCAGTATAATAGCGGGAGGCTCCGAGCAGTACTTC. Translation: CAISIIAGGSEQYF.